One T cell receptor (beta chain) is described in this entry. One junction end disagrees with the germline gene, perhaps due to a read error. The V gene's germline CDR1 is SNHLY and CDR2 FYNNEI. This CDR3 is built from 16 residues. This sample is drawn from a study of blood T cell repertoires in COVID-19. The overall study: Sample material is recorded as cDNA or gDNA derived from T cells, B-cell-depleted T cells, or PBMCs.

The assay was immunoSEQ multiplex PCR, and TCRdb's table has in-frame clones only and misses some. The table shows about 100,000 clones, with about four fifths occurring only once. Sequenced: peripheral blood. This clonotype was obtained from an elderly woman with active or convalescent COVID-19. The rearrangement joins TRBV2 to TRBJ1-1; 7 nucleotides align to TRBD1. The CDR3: CASREGTALMNTEAFF. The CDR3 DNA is TGTGCCAGCAGAGAAGGGACAGCGCTTATGAACACTGAAGCTTTCTTT.